This entry describes one T cell receptor (beta chain). Its antigen is unknown. Germline CDR1 is KGHSH and CDR2 is LQKENI. The CDR3 runs 14 residues. Trimming removed 5 bases from V and 5 bases from J; junction bases left unmatched: 8. The data are from a study of T cell responses to AZD1222 COVID-19 vaccine. Method: immunoSEQ multiplex PCR; TCRdb's copy keeps in-frame clones and lacks some. Found here are about 270,000 clones, almost 95% of them singletons; the top ten hold 0.55%. Recipients boosted at about 4 weeks or about 12 weeks are pooled. Whole-study findings and limits: The repertoires were collected only after the peak T cell response.

This chain uses TRBV18 with TRBJ1-1; 7 nucleotides align to TRBD1. The TCR sequence derives from an adult who received the AZD1222 COVID-19 vaccine. The material sequenced was peripheral blood, taken 28 days after the second AZD1222 dose. This chain's CDR3 is CASSSRQGGTEAFF. Here the CDR3 DNA reads TGTGCCAGCTCATCGCGACAGGGTGGGACTGAAGCTTTCTTT.